Reported below is one T cell receptor (beta chain). Its antigen is not identified. TCRdb used MiXCR to reprocess the multiplex PCR reads, holding one entry per CDR3 protein. The repertoire holds fewer than 300,000 distinct CDR3 sequences, with approximately 29% as singletons. Axillary draining lymph nodes of breast cancer patients supplied the node samples. The length of the CDR3 is 16 residues. CDR1 SGDLS and CDR2 YYNGEE come from the germline V gene. V dropped 2 bases and J dropped 3; count of bases not matched to a gene: 7. This sample was taken from a study of breast tumors, draining lymph nodes, adjacent tissues. Notes on the study in general: Luminal-like breast cancer showed significantly greater tumor-nontumor repertoire similarity than basal-like breast cancer did. Tumors had less TCR diversity than lymph nodes, more than nontumor tissue. That most tumor T cells come from lymph nodes remained unproven. Most tumor T cells seemingly derive from lymph node, then expand in tumor.

Material for sequencing was axillary lymph node tissue. V gene TRBV9 combines with J gene TRBJ2-3, with 9 bases lining up with TRBD2. This TCR was sampled from a female donor with breast cancer. Some clones in this sample may be carry-over from other donors' samples. The CDR3 DNA follows: TGTGCCAGCAGCGTTAGACTAGCGGAAAAGACAGATACGCAGTATTTT. Encoded protein: CASSVRLAEKTDTQYF.